This T cell receptor beta chain emerged from a study of blood T cells in healthy people across ages. This CDR3 contains 19 residues. V gave up 0 bases and J gave up 0 bases; unmatched junction bases: 8. The germline V gene has CDR1 SGHRS and CDR2 YFSETQ. A second 7 to 11 cycle PCR used barcoded and J-beta primers. Each of the samples gave a minimum of 3 million paired-end reads that contained CDR3. TCRdb passed the 5' RACE reads through MiXCR, listing each CDR3 protein once. Of some 700,000 distinct CDR3 sequences in the sample, more than 40% were seen once. This clonotype was observed a single time. Source material: blood. This TCR derives from a woman aged 55 to 70 in good health. This chain links TRBV5-1 with TRBJ2-2, with 10 bases identical to TRBD2. The CDR3 bases are TGCGCCAGCAGCTTGGATCCAGCGGGAGGGCCCTCGAACACCGGGGAGCTGTTTTTT. Translated, it gives CASSLDPAGGPSNTGELFF.